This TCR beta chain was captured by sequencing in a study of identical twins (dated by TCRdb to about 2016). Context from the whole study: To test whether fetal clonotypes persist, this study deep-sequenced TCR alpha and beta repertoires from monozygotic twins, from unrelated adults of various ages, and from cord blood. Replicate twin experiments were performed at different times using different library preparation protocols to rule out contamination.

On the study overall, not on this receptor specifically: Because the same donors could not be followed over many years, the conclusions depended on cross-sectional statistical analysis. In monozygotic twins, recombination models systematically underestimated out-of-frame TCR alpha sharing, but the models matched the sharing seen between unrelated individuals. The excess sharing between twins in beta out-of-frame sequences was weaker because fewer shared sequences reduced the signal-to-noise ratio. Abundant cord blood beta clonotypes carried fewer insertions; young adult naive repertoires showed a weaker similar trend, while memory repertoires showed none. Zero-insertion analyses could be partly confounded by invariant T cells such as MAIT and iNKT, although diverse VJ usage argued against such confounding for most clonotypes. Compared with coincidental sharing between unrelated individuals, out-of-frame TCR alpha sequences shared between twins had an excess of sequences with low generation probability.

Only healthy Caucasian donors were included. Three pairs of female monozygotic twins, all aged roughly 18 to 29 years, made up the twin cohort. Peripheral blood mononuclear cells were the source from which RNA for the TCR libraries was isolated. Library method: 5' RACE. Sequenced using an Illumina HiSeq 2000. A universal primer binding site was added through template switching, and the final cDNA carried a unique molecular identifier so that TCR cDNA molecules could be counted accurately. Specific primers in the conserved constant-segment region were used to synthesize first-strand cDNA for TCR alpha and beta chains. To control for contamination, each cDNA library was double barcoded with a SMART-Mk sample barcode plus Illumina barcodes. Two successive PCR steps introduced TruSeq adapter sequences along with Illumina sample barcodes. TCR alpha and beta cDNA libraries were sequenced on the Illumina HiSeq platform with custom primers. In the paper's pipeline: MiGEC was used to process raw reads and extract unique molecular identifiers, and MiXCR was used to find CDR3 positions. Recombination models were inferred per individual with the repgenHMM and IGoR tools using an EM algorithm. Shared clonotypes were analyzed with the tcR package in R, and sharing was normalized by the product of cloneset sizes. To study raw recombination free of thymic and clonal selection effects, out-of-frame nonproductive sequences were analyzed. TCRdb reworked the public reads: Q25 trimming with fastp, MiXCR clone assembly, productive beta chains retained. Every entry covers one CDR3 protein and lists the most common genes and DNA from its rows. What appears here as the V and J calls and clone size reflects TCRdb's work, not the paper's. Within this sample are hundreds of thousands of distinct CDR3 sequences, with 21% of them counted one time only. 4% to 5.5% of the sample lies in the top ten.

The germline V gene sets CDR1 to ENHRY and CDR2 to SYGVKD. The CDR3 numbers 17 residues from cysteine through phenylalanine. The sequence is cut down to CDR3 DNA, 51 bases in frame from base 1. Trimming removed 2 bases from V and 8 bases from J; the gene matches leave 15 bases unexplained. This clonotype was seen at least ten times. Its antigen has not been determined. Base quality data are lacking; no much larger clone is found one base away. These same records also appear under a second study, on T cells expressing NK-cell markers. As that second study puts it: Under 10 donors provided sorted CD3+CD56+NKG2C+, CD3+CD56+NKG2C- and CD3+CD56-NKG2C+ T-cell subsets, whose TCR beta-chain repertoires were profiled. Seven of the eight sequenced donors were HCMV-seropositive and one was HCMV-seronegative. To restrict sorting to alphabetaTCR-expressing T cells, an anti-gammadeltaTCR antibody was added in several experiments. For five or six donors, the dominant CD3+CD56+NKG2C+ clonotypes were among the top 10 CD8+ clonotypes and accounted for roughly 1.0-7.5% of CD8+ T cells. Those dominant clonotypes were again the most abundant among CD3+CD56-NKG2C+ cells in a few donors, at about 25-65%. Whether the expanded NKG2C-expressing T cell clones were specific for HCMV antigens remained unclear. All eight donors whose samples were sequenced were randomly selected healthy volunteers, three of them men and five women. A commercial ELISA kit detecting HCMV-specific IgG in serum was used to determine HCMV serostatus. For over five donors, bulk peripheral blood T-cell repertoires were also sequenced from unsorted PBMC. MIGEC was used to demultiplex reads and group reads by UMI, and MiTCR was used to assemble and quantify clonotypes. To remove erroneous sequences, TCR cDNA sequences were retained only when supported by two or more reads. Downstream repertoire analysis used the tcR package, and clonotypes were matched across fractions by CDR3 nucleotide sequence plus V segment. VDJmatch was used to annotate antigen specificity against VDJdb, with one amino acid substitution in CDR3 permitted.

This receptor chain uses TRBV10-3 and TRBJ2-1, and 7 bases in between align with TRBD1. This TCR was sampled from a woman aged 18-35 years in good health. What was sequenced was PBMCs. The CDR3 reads CAISETPGGSPDYEQFF. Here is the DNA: TGTGCCATCAGTGAGACCCCAGGGGGTAGCCCGGACTATGAGCAGTTCTTC.